This T cell receptor beta chain was captured by sequencing in a study of blood T cell repertoires in COVID-19. In the study overall: Sources were T cells, B-cell-depleted T cells, or PBMCs; the material itself was cDNA or gDNA.

Data came from immunoSEQ multiplex PCR; TCRdb stores just in-frame clones and leaves some out. The sample contains about 300,000 clones, roughly 89% of which appear only once. Allocation to cohorts depended on clinical history reported by the participants. CDR3 length equals 14 residues. V gave up 2 bases and J gave up 7 bases, with 14 bases separating them. Germline V CDR1 and CDR2: GTSNPN, SVGIG (reference sequence). J is TRBJ1-4 and V is TRBV30; D remains ambiguous. Material for sequencing was PBMCs or T cells enriched from blood (not recorded which). The receptor's source is a woman under 30 with acute COVID-19. The CDR3 nucleotides are TGTGCCTGGAGTAGCGGAGGAGCAAGTGAAAAACTGTTTTTT. Translation gives CAWSSGGASEKLFF.